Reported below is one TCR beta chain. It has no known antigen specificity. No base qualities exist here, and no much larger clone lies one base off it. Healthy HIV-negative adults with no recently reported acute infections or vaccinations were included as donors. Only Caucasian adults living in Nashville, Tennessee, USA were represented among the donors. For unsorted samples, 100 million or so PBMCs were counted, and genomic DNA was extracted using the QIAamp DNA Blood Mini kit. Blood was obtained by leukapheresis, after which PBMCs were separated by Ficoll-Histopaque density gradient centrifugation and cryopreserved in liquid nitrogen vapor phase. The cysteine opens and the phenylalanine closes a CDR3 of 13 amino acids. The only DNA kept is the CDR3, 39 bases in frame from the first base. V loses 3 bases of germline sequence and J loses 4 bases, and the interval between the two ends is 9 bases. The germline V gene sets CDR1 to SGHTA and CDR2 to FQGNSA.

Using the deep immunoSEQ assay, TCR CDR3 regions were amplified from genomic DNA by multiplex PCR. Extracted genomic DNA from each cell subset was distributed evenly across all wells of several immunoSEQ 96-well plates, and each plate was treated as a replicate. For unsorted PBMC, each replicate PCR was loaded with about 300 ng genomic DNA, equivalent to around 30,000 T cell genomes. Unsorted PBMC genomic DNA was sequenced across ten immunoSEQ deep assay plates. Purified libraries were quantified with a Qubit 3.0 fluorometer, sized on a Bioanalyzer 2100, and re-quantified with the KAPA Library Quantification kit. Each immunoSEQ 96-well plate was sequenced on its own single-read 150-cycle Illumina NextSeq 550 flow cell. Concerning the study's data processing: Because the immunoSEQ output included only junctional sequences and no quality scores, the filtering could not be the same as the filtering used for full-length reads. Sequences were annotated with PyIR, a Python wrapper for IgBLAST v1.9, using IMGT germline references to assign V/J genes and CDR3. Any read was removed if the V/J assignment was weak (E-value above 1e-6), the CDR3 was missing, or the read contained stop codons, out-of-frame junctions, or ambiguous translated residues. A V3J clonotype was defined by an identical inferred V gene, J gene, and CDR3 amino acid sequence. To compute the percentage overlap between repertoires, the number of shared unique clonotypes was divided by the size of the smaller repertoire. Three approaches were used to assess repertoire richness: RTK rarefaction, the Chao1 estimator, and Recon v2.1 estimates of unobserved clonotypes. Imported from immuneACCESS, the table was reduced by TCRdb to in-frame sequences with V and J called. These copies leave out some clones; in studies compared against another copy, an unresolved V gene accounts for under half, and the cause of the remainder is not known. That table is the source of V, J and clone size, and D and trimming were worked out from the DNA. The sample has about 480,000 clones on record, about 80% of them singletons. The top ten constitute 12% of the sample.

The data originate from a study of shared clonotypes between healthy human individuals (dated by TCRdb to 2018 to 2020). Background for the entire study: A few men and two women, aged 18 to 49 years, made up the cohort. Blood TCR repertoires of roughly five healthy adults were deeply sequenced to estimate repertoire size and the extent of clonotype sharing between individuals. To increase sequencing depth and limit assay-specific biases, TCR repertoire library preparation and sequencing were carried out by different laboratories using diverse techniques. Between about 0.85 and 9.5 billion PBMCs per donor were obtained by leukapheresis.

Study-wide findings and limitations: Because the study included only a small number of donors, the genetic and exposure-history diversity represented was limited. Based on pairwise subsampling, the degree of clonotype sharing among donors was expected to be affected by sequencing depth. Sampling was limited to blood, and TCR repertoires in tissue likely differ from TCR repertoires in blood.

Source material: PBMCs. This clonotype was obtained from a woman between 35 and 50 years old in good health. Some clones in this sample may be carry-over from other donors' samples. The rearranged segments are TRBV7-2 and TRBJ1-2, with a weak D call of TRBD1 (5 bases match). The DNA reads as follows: TGTGCCAGCAGCTTGGGACGCCGCTATGGCTACACCTTC. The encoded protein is CASSLGRRYGYTF. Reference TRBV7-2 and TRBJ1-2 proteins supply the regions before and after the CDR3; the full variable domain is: GAGVSQSPSNKVTEKGKDVELRCDPISGHTALYWYRQSLGQGLEFLIYFQGNSAPDKSGLPSDRFSAERTGGSVSTLTIQRTQQEDSAVYLCASSLGRRYGYTFGSGTRLTVV.